This paragraph covers one T cell receptor beta chain sequence. The clone's antigen remains unknown. Nothing much larger sits one base from this clone, and base qualities are not available. This sample was taken from a study of brain T cells in children with intractable seizures (TCRdb year 2021). Regarding the study in general: A NanoString immunology panel was first used to screen resected brain tissue from about 53 pediatric epilepsy surgery cases for immune gene transcripts. Among the approximately twelve selected surgery cases, eight also had pre-surgery blood sequenced, leaving four with brain tissue only.

The time point label of this sample denotes: blood from clinic visit 5 months post-surgery; TSC patient then seizure free. The surgery cases that showed the highest brain T cell transcript signatures were chosen for TCR beta chain sequencing of brain tissue, and of blood when it was available. Before surgery, patients had received at least one anti-epileptic drug. TCR-sequenced patients were children with drug-resistant epilepsy due to tuberous sclerosis complex, focal cortical dysplasia, Rasmussen encephalitis or hemimegalencephaly. Bulk genomic DNA was isolated from unsorted brain tissue and whole blood using the Monarch genomic DNA purification kit. TCR beta chain sequences were generated from genomic DNA using the immunoSEQ assay. In the original analysis: CDR3 sequences not starting with the conserved framework cysteine at position 104 were manually removed. Clonality was calculated as one minus the normalized Shannon's Diversity Index, with values ranging from 0 (maximal diversity) to 1 (oligoclonal). Differences in the frequency of the same CDR3 between samples, such as brain versus blood, were assessed with chi-squared comparison-of-proportions tests. Public clonotypes were identified by searching immuneACCESS, and similarity to known antiviral clonotypes was assessed with the VDJdb browser. Held by TCRdb, this immuneACCESS table contains in-frame sequences only and omits some clones. Under half of the omission traces to an unresolved V gene where checked; the cause of the rest is unknown. V and J calls plus clone size are reproduced from that table; the DNA served to infer D and trimming. The sample yields approximately 330,000 clones; about 93% were counted once. In total, the top ten clones hold about 5.8% of the sample.

Results the study describes overall, beyond this receptor: Because pre- and post-surgery blood were sequenced to different depths, clones absent from the pre-surgery sample may reflect undersampling. Viral specificity was inferred only from CDR3 sequence similarity, and patients' HCMV serostatus was unknown.

Including cysteine and phenylalanine, the CDR3 has 15 amino acids. The read is trimmed to its CDR3 DNA, 45 bases read in frame from base 1. CDR1 and CDR2 are drawn from the germline V gene: SGHRS, YFSETQ. V loses 5 bases, J loses 6 bases, and the germline ends lie 18 bases apart. The chain is assembled from TRBV5-1 and TRBJ1-5, with TRBD1 as a weak D call on 5 bases. This receptor was identified in a boy in the first two years of life with tuberous sclerosis and intractable seizures. Sequencing was performed on peripheral blood, taken 4 to 5 months after surgery. In nucleotides, the sequence is TGCGCCAGCAGTTGGGACGGGGGGTATAGTCAGCCCCAGCATTTT. Translated, this gives CASSWDGGYSQPQHF.